The following is a T cell receptor (beta chain) sequence with its context. Template switching supplied a universal primer site; unique molecular identifiers were carried on the cDNA. TCRdb reprocessed the 5' RACE reads with MiXCR, giving one entry per CDR3 protein. Of 1.5 million to 2 million distinct CDR3 sequences listed, less than 40% are singletons. This entry is derived from a study of identical twins. This CDR3 region has 17 residues. Germline CDR1 and CDR2: SEHNR and FQNEAQ (reference sequence). Between the trimmed V and J ends, which lost 1 base and 1 base, there was a span of 11 bases. V gene TRBV7-9 combines with J gene TRBJ2-6, with D maybe TRBD1 (6 bases). Sample: cord blood. This TCR derives from a newborn girl in good health. The CDR3 nucleotides read TGTGCCAGCAGCTTAGGCCTCACAGGGTCTGGGGCCAACGTCCTGACTTTC. Translation: CASSLGLTGSGANVLTF.